This note documents a single T cell receptor beta chain sequence. Its specific antigen is unknown. No much larger clone is present one base from it, and per-base qualities are unavailable. The sample belongs to a study of technical replicates of blood from a handful of donors (dated by TCRdb to about 2017). To prepare the library, the immunoSEQ multiplex PCR assay was applied. TCRdb retrieved this table from immuneACCESS and kept in-frame rearrangements only. Not all clones are present; in checked studies, unresolved V genes account for under half, and no reason is known for the remainder. The sample table contains 15,000 to 20,000 clones; only one count was recorded for around 87% of them. Of the sample, 9% to 15% falls within the top ten clones. CDR1 and CDR2 (WNHNN, SYGVQD) derive from the germline V gene (reference sequence). The CDR3 spans 14 residues, from the cysteine through the phenylalanine. The DNA shown is the 42-base CDR3, in frame from base 1. Trimming accounts for 2 bases at V and 4 bases at J, while the number of junction bases matched to no gene is 1.

The sequence was obtained from a human donor in good health. The sequence links TRBV10-1 to TRBJ2-5, and 10 junctional nucleotides match TRBD1. The material sequenced was PBMCs. DNA sequence: TGCGCCAGCAGTGAGGGGACAGGGGCAGAGACCCAGTACTTC. The resulting protein is CASSEGTGAETQYF.